A single sample is the source of the 2 T cell receptor beta chains below, sequenced in a study of T cells in Graves' hyperthyroidism and ophthalmopathy. TCR beta CDR3 region amplification was performed from RNA transcripts. The TCR CDR3 was amplified in a first-round RT-PCR using the HTBI primer set. In TCRdb, the multiplex PCR reads were re-called with MiXCR into one record per CDR3 protein. The sample records approximately 400,000 distinct CDR3 sequences, 11% to 15% being singletons. The specimen was blood. The receptors originated from a man between 45 and 60 years old with Graves' ophthalmopathy.

The chain has TRBV29-1 and TRBJ2-1, with D unclear. Trimming took off 2 bases at V and 9 bases at J, with 8 bases between the two ends. This CDR3 region has 11 residues. Germline CDR1 reads SQVTM; CDR2 reads ANQGSEA. The CDR3 loop is CSVEPSVEQFF. The CDR3 DNA reads as TGCAGCGTTGAACCCTCCGTTGAGCAGTTCTTC.

As to this clonotype: Because it lacks the conserved phenylalanine or tryptophan at the end, this CDR3 is likely a read error. This chain links TRBV7-9 with TRBJ2-3; tentative D call: TRBD2 (6 bases). This CDR3 spans 15 amino acids. Germline CDR1 is SEHNR and CDR2 is FQNEAQ (reference sequence). Trimming pared 1 base from V and 2 bases from J, leaving 10 bases between. The CDR3 reads CASSLGSGYTDTQYS. CDR3 in DNA: TGTGCCAGCAGCTTAGGTAGCGGTTACACAGATACGCAGTATTCT.